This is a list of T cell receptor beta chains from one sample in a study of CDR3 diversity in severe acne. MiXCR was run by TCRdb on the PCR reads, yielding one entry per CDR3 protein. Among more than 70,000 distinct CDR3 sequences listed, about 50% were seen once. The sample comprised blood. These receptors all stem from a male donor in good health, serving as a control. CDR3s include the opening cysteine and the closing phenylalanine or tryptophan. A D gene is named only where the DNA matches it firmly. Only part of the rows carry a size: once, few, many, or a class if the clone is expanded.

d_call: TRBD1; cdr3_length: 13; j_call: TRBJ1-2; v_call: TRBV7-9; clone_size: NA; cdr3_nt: TGTGCCAGCAGCTCAGGGGGCTACTATGGCTACACCTTC; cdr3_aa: CASSSGGYYGYTF
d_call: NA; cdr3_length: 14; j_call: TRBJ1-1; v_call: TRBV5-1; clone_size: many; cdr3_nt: TGCGCCAGCACCACGAGCGGTGCGCGAGCAGAAGCTTTCTTT; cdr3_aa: CASTTSGARAEAFF
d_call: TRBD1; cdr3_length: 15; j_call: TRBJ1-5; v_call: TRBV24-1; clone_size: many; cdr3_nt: TGTGCCTCCCGCTTGCGGACAGGGAAAAATCAGCCCCAGCATTTT; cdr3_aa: CASRLRTGKNQPQHF
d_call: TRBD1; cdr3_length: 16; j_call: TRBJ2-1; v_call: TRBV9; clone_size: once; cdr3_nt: TGTGCCAGCAGCGTAGGAGGGACAGGGGGCGGCGATGAGCAGTTCTTC; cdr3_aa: CASSVGGTGGGDEQFF
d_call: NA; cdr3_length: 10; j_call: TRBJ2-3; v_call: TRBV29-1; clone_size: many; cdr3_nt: TGCAGCGTTGACCGGGATACGCAGTATTTT; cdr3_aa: CSVDRDTQYF
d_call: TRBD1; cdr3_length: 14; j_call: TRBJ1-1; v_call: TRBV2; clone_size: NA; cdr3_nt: TGTGCCAGCAGGGGACAGGGAGCGAACACTGAAGCTTTCTTT; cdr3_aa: CASRGQGANTEAFF
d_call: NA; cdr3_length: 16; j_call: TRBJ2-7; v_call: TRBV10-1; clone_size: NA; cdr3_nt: TGCGCTGGCAGCCCCGGGATGGGGGAGCGAACCTACGAGCAGTACTTC; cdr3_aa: CAGSPGMGERTYEQYF
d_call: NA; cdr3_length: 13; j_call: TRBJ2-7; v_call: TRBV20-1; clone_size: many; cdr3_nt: TGCAGTGCTAGAGACCCAGGGAGCTACGAGCAGTACTTC; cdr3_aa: CSARDPGSYEQYF
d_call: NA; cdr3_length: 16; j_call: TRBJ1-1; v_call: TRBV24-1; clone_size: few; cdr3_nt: TGTGCCACCAGTGATTTTGGGGAGGGCGAGACCACTGAAGCTTTCTTT; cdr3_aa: CATSDFGEGETTEAFF
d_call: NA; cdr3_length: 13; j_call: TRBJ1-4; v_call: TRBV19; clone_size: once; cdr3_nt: TGTAAAAAAAAGAGGAATCATAATGAAAAACTGTTTTTT; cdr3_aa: CKKKRNHNEKLFF
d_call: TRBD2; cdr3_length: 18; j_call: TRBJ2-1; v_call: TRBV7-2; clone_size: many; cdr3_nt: TGTGCCAGCAGCTTACGAAGGGCACTAGCGGGAGGGCTGAATGAGCAGTTCTTC; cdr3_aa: CASSLRRALAGGLNEQFF
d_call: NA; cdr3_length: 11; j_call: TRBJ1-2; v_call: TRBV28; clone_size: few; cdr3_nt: TGTGCCAGCAGGACTGAGGGCGGCTACACCTTC; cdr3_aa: CASRTEGGYTF
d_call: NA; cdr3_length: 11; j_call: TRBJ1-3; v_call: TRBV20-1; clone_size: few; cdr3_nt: TGCAGTGCCTATGAGGGAAACACCATATATTTT; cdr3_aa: CSAYEGNTIYF
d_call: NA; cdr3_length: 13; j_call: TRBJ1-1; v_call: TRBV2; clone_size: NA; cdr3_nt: TGTGCCAGCAGTGAGATAAGGGCCACTGAAGCTTTCTTT; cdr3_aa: CASSEIRATEAFF
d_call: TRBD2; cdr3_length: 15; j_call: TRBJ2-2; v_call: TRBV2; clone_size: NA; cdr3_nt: TGTGCCATCAGTGAGACCGGGACTAGCACCGGGGAGCTGTTTTTT; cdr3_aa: CAISETGTSTGELFF
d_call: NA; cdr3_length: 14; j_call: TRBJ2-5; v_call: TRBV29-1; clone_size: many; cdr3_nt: TGCAGCGTTGATGGCCAGATTGGGCAAGAGACCCAGTACTTC; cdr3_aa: CSVDGQIGQETQYF
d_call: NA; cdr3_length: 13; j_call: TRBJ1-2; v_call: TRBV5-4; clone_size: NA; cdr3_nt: TGTGCCAGCAGCGATCCACCTAACTATGGCTACACCTTC; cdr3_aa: CASSDPPNYGYTF
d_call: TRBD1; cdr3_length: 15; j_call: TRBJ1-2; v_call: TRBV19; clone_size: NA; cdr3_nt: TGTGCCAGTAGTATCGCGACAGGGAGAGACTATGGCTACACCTTC; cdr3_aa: CASSIATGRDYGYTF
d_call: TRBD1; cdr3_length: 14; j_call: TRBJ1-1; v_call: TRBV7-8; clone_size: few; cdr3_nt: TGTGCCAGCAGCTTGACAGGGTTGGGGACTGAAGCTTTCTTT; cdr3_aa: CASSLTGLGTEAFF
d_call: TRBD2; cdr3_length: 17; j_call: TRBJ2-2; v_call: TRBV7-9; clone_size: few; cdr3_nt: TGTGCCAGCAGCATTACTCCGAGCGGGAGCCACACCGGGGAGCTGTTTTTT; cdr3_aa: CASSITPSGSHTGELFF
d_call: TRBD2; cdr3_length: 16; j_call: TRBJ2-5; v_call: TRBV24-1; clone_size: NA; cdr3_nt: TGTGCCACCAGTACTAGCGGGAGAGCTAACGAAGAGACCCAGTACTTC; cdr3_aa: CATSTSGRANEETQYF
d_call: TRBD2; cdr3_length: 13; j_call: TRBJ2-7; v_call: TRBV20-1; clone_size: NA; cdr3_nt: TGCAGTGCTAGACGGACTAGCGATCTGGTGCAGTACTTC; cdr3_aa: CSARRTSDLVQYF
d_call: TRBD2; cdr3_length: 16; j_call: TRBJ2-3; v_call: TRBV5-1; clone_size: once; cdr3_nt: TGCGCCAGCAGCCGGACGGACGGGGGGGCCCCAGATACGCAGTATTTT; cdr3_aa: CASSRTDGGAPDTQYF
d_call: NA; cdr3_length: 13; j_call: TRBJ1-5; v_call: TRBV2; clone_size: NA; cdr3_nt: TGTGCCAGCAGGGCAGGGGACATCAAGCCCCAGCATTTT; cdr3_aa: CASRAGDIKPQHF
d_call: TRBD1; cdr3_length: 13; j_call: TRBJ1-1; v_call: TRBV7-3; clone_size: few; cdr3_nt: TGTGCCAGCAGTCCGGGACAGGGGACTGAAGCTTTCTTT; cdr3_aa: CASSPGQGTEAFF
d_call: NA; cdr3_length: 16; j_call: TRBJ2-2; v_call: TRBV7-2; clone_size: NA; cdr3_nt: TGTGCCAGCAGCTCTGGGGTCAGCGCGAACACCGGGGAGCTGTTTTTT; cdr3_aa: CASSSGVSANTGELFF
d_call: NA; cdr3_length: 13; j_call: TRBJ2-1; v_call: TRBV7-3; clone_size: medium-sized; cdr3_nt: TGTGCCAGCAGCTTAGGTCGATACAATGAGCAGTTCTTC; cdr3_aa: CASSLGRYNEQFF
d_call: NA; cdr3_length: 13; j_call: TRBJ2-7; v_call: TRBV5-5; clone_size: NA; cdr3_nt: TGTGCCAGCAGCACAGGACTATCTTCCGAGCAGTACTTC; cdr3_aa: CASSTGLSSEQYF
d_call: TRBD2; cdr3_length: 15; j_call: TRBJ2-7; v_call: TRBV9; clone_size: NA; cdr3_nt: TGTGCCAGCAGCGTAGGTGCTAGCGGGACCTACGAGCAGTACTTC; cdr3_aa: CASSVGASGTYEQYF
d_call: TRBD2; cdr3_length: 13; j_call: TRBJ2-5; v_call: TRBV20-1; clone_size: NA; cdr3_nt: TGCAGTGCTAGAGTCGGTAGCGGGAGTTCCCAGTACTTC; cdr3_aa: CSARVGSGSSQYF
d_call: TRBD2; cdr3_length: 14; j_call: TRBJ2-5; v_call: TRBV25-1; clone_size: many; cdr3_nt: TGTGCCAGCAGTGAGCGGGAGGGCTCGGCGACCCAGTACTTC; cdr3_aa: CASSEREGSATQYF
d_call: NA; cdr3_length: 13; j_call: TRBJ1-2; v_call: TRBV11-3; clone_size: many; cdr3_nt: TGTGCCAGCAGCCCAGGGCCCTACTATGGCTACACCTTC; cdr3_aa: CASSPGPYYGYTF
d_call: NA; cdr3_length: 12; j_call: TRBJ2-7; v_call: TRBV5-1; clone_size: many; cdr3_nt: TGCGCCAGCAGCAAGGAGGGGGGAGTGGAGTACTTC; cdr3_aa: CASSKEGGVEYF
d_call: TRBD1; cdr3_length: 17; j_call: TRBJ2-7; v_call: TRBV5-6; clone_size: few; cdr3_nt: TGTGCCAGCAGCTTGGGGTTCGGGACAGGGGACTCCTACGAGCAGTACTTC; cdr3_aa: CASSLGFGTGDSYEQYF
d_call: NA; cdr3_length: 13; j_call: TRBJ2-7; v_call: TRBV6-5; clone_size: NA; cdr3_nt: TGTGCCAGCAGTGCAGGGGCGCAGCCCGAGCAGTACTTC; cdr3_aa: CASSAGAQPEQYF
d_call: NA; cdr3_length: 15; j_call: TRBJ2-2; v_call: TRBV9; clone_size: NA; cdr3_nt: TGTGCCAGCAGCGTAGTAGACTTAAACACCGGGGAGCTGTTTTTT; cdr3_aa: CASSVVDLNTGELFF
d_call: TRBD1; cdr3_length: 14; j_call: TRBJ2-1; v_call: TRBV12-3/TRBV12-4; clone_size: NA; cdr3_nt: TGTGCCAGCAGTAGGACAGGGGGCGGCGATGAGCAGTTCTTC; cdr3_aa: CASSRTGGGDEQFF
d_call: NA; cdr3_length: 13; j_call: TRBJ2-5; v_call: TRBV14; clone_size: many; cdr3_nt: TGTGCCAGCAGCCTTGGACCCCAAGAGACCCAGTACTTC; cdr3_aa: CASSLGPQETQYF
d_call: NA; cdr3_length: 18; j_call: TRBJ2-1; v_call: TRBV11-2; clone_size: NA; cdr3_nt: TGTGCCAGCAGCTTAACCACCATTCTCGGGGATCTAGACAATGAGCAGTTCTTC; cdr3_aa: CASSLTTILGDLDNEQFF
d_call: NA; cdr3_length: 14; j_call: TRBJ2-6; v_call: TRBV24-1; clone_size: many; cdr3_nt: TGTGCCACCAGTGATGCGAATGGGGCCAACGTCCTGACTTTC; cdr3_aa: CATSDANGANVLTF
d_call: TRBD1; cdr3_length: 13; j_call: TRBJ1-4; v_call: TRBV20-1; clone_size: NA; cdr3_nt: TGCAGTGCTAGCCCGGGACAGGGAGGAAAACTGTTTTTT; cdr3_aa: CSASPGQGGKLFF
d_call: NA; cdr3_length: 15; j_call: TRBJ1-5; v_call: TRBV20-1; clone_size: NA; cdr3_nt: TGCAGTGCGAGCGCCCCCCTCGACGGCAATCAGCCCCAGCATTTT; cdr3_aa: CSASAPLDGNQPQHF
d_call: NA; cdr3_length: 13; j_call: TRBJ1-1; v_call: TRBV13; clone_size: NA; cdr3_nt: TGTGCCAGCAGCTTATTAAGTAACACTGAAGCTTTCTTT; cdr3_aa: CASSLLSNTEAFF
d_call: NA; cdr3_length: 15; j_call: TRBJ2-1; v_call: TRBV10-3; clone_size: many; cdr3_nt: TGTGCCATCAGTACTTCGAGGGGCGGTATCGATGAGCAGTTCTTC; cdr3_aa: CAISTSRGGIDEQFF
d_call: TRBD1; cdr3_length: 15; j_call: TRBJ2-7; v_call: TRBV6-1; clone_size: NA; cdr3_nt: TGTGCCAGCAGTCCTACAGGGGGCGGTTCCTACGAGCAGTACTTC; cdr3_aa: CASSPTGGGSYEQYF
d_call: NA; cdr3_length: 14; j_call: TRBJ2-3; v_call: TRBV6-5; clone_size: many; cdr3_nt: TGTGCCAGCAGTTACGACGCCGGCACAGATACGCAGTATTTT; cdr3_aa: CASSYDAGTDTQYF
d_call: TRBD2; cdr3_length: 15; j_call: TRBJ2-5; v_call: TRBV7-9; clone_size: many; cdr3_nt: TGTGCCAGCAGCTCTCTTACGGGGGGGCCAGAGACCCAGTACTTC; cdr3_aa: CASSSLTGGPETQYF
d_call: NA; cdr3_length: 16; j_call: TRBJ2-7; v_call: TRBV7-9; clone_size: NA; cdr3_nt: TGTGCCAGCAGCCGTTCGGGCGGATCCTTTACCTACGAGCAGTACTTC; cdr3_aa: CASSRSGGSFTYEQYF
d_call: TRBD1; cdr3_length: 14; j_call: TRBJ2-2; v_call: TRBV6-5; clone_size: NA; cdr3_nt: TGTGCCACAAGACTACAGGGGGCTAGCGGGGAGCTGTTTTTT; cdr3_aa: CATRLQGASGELFF
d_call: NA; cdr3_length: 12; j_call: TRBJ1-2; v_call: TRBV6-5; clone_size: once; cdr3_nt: TGTGCCAGCAGTTACAAGGGAAACGGCTACACCTTC; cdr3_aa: CASSYKGNGYTF
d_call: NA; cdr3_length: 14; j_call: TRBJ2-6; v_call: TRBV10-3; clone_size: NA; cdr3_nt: TGTGCCATCGGGGAGGCGTCTGGGGCCAACGTCCTGACTTTC; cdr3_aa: CAIGEASGANVLTF
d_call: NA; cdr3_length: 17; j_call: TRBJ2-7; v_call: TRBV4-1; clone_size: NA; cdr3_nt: TGCGCCAGCAGCCCCCGGGGGGGACAGGGCTCCCCCTACGAGCAGTACTTC; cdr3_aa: CASSPRGGQGSPYEQYF
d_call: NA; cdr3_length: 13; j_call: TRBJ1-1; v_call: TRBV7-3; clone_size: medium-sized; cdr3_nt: TGTGCCAGCAGCTTAAATGGGGTCGCTGAAGCTTTCTTT; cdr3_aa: CASSLNGVAEAFF
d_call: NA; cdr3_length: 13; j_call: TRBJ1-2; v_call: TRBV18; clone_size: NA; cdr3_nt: TGTGCCAGCTCACCGACGGGCCGAGAGGGCTACACCTTC; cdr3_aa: CASSPTGREGYTF
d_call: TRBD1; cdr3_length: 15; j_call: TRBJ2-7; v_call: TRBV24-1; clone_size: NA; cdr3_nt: TGTGCCACCAGTGGTGGGGACAGGGCCCTCTACGAGCAGTGCTTC; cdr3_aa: CATSGGDRALYEQCF
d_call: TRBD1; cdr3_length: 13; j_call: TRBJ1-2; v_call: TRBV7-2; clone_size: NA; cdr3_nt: TGTGCCAGCAGCTCCCAGGGGGCTGATGGCTACACCTTC; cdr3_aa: CASSSQGADGYTF
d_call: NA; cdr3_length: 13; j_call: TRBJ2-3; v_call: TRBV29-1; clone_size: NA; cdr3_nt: TGCAGCGTTGAAGATTGGCCGGCAGATACGCAGTATTTT; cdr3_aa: CSVEDWPADTQYF
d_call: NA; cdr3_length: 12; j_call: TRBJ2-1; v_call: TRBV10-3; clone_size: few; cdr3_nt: TGTGCCATCAGTGCCGAGGGGAGTGAGCAGTTCTTC; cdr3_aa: CAISAEGSEQFF
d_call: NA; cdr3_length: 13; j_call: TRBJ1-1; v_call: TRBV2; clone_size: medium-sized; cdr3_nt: TGTGCCAGCAGTGAAGCGGTTTACACTGAAGCTTTCTTT; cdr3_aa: CASSEAVYTEAFF
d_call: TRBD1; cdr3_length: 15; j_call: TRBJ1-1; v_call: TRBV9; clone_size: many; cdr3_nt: TGTGCCAGCAGCGCGACCGGGACAGGGGGGCCTGAAGCTTTCTTT; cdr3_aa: CASSATGTGGPEAFF